The clone carrying this T cell receptor (beta chain) was picked up a small number of times. A universal primer site arose from template switching, and cDNA bore unique molecular identifiers. TCRdb reprocessed the 5' RACE reads with MiXCR, giving one entry per CDR3 protein. This table has about 240,000 distinct CDR3 sequences, roughly a tenth appearing once. The data belong to a study of identical twins. Per the germline V gene, CDR1 is WSHSY and CDR2 is SAAADI. The V and J ends lost 8 bases and 11 bases, in that order; junction bases with no gene match: 17. This CDR3 contains 15 residues. Sequenced sample: memory T cells sorted from blood. The rearrangement links TRBV10-2 to TRBJ2-1, with TRBD1 matching 8 bases. The origin of this receptor is a man aged 45-65 years in good health. The CDR3 loop is CASQPTRTGWGKQFF. In nucleotides, the CDR3 is TGCGCCAGCCAGCCGACTCGGACAGGGTGGGGTAAGCAGTTCTTC.